This TCR beta chain originates from a study of OX40 agonist ivuxolimab in advanced cancers. Looking at the study overall: An agonistic human IgG2 monoclonal antibody against OX40 (CD134) was given. The study's findings and limits: Expanded clones were, on average, more numerous among CD8+ T cells than CD4+. Still undetermined is the antigen specificity of the expanded peripheral T cells. Dosing at 0.1 to 3.0 mg/kg was accompanied by clonal expansion of CD4+ and CD8+ blood T cells by week 6.

The table came from immunoSEQ multiplex PCR; TCRdb's copy has only in-frame clones and leaves some out. The data show approximately 23,000 clones, over 80% seen once. As concerns this clone: Its antigen is currently unknown.

The germline V gene encodes CDR1 SGHTA and CDR2 FQGTGA. CDR3 size: 14 residues. V dropped 5 bases and J dropped 0; count of bases not matched to a gene: 2. The rearrangement links TRBV7-3 to TRBJ2-3, with TRBD1 matching 7 bases. The starting material was CD4+ or CD8+ T cells sorted from blood, obtained in a trial of the OX40 agonist ivuxolimab. The clonotype originates from an adult with an advanced solid tumor such as melanoma, head and neck, liver or kidney cancer. The CDR3 region is CASSPGGSTDTQYF. CDR3 sequence (DNA): TGTGCCAGCAGCCCAGGGGGTAGCACAGATACGCAGTATTTT.